This T cell receptor (beta chain) was found in a study of Graves' ophthalmopathy and Graves' hyperthyroidism. Findings and caveats of the study: In separating ophthalmopathy from stable hyperthyroidism, a 13-signature model achieved about 90% sensitivity and about 80% specificity.

Remarks on this clonotype: Its antigen is not identified.

RNA transcripts yielded amplified TCR beta CDR3 regions. RT-PCR was first run with HTBI primers, then multiplex PCR in a second round. From the multiplex PCR reads, TCRdb called clonotypes with MiXCR, one entry per CDR3 protein. The sample consists of over a million distinct CDR3 sequences, about 38% of them appearing once. The CDR3 consists of 15 residues. V shed 5 bases and J 5 bases; nucleotides not matched to a gene: 6. Looked up from germline, CDR1 is SGHTA and CDR2 is FQGNSA. Aged 18 to 65, the patients with hyperthyroidism had under 2 months' duration and were newly diagnosed. This rearrangement joins TRBV7-2 to TRBJ1-6; 7 bases are shared with TRBD1. This receptor was taken from an adult man with Graves' hyperthyroidism. The specimen sequenced was peripheral blood or thyroid tissue (not recorded which). This CDR3 reads CASSPGQLHNSPLHF. The CDR3 DNA reads TGTGCCAGCAGCCCGGGACAGCTGCATAATTCACCCCTCCACTTT.